Below, one T cell receptor beta chain is given with its context. Its antigen is as yet unknown. This entry is derived from a study of brain metastases from non-small cell lung cancer. General study points: Compared with primary tumors, brain metastases showed less T-cell infiltration. Paired brain metastases and primary tumors largely shared TCR repertoires. T-cell clones appeared expanded in 55% to 65% of brain metastases relative to matched primary tumors.

Measured with immunoSEQ multiplex PCR; TCRdb has only the in-frame clones, and not every one. The data show around 4,800 clones, 88% seen once. Germline V gene lookup returns CDR1 MDHEN and CDR2 SYDVKM. This CDR3 contains 12 residues. Trimming took off 3 bases at V and 8 bases at J, with 8 bases between the two ends. V is TRBV28 and J is TRBJ2-4; D gene uncertain. This TCR was recovered from a donor at least 40 years old with non-small cell lung cancer. The sequenced sample was tissue from a brain metastasis. The CDR3, as DNA: TGTGCCAGCAGTTTGGTTCTGGACATTCAGTACTTC. Residues: CASSLVLDIQYF.